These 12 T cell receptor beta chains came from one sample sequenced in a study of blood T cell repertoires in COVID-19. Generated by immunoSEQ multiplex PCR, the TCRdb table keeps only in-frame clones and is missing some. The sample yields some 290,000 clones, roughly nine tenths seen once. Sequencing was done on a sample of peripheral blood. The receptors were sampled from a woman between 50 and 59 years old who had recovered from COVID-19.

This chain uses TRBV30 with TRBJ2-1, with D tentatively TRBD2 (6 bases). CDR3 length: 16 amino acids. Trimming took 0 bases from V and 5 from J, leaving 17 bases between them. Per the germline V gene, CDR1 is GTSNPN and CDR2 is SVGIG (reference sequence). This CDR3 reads CAWSVLAGTANNEQFF. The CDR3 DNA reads TGTGCCTGGAGTGTACTGGCGGGAACGGCGAACAATGAGCAGTTCTTC.

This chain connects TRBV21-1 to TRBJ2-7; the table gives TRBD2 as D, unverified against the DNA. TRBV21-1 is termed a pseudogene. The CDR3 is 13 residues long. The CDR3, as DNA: TGTGCCAGCAGCTCTCAGACTGGCTACGAGCAGTACTTC. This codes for CASSSQTGYEQYF.

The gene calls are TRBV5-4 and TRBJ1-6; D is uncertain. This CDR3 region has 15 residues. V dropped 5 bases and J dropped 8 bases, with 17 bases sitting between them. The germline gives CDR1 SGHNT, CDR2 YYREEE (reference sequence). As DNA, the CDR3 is TGTGCCAGCAGTTCCCCGGGGTCTCGGGATTCACCCCTCCACTTT. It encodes CASSSPGSRDSPLHF.

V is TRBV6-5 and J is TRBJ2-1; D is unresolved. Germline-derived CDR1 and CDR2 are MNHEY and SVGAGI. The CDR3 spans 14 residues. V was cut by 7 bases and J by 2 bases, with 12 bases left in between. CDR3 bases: TGTGCCAGCACGGAGAATTCCGCCTACAATGAGCAGTTCTTC. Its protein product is CASTENSAYNEQFF.

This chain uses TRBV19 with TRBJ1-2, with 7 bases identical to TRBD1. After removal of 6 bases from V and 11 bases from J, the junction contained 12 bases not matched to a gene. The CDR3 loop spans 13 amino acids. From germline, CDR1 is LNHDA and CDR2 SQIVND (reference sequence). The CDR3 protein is CASSRQGSLPYTF. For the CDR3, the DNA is TGTGCCAGTAGCAGACAGGGTAGTCTGCCTTACACCTTC.

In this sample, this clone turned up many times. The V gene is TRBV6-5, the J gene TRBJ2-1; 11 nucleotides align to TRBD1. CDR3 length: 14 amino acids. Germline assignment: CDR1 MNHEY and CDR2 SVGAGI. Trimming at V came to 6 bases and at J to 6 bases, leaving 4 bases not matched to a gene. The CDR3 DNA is TGTGCCAGCAGGTCCGGGACAGGGGGCAATGAGCAGTTCTTC. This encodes CASRSGTGGNEQFF.

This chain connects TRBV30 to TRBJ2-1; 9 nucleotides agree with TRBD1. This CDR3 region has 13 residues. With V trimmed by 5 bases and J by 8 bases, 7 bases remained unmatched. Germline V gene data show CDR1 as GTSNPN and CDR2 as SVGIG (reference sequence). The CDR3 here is CAWGTGMTHEQFF. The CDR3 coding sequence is TGTGCCTGGGGGACAGGGATGACCCATGAGCAGTTCTTC.

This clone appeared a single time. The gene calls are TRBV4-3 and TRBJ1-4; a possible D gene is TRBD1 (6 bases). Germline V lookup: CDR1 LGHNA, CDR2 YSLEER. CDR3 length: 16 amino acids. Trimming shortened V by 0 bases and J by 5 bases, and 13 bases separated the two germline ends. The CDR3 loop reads CASSQEVGQGNEKLFF. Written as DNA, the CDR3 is TGCGCCAGCAGCCAAGAGGTAGGGCAGGGGAATGAAAAACTGTTTTTT.

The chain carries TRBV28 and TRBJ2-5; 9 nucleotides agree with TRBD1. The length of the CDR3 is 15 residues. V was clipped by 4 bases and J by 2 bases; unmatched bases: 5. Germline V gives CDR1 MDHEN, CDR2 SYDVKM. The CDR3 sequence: CASSSSGTGQETQYF. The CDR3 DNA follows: TGTGCCAGCAGTTCTTCCGGGACAGGGCAAGAGACCCAGTACTTC.

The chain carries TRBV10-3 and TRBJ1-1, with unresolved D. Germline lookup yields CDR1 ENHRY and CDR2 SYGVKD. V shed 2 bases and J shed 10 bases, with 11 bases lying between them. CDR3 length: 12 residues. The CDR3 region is CAISEGEVGAFF. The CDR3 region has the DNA TGTGCCATCAGTGAGGGGGAGGTGGGAGCTTTCTTT.

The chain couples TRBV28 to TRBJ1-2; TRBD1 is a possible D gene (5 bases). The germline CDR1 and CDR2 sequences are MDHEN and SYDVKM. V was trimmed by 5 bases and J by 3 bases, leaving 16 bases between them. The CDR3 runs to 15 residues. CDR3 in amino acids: CASSGVGEGHYGYTF. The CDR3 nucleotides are TGTGCCAGCAGTGGGGTAGGGGAGGGACACTATGGCTACACCTTC.

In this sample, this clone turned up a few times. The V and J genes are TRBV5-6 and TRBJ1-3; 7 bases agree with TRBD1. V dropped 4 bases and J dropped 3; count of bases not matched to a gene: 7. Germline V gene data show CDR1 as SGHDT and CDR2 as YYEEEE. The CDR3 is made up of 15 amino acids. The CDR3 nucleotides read TGTGCCAGCAGCAGCCGGGACAGCTTTGGAAACACCATATATTTT. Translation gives CASSSRDSFGNTIYF.